Shown below are 9 T cell receptor beta chains from a single sample sequenced in a study of neurological immune-mediated disorders. Each CDR3 protein is one row after TCRdb ran MiXCR on the 5' RACE reads. The sample shows around 53,000 distinct CDR3 sequences, about 4.2% of them seen only once. Sequenced input: PBMCs. These receptors all stem from a man aged 45 to 65 with multiple sclerosis.

The sample holds many counts of this clonotype. CDR3 sequence reads: CSAKRGTLMNTEAFF. In nucleotides, the CDR3 is TGCAGTGCCAAAAGGGGGACCCTTATGAACACTGAAGCTTTCTTT. The chain has TRBV20-1 and TRBJ1-1; perhaps TRBD1 as D (6 bases). Germline CDR1 and CDR2: DFQATT and SNEGSKA (reference sequence). CDR3 size: 15 residues. The ends were cut back, 6 bases at V and 0 bases at J, with 17 bases in the middle.

V gene TRBV10-3 combines with J gene TRBJ1-5; tentatively, D is TRBD1 (6 bases). With 0 bases removed from V and 5 bases from J, the gap between germline ends came to 11 bases. Germline values: CDR1 ENHRY, CDR2 SYGVKD. CDR3 length: 15 residues. CDR3 bases: TGTGCCATCAGTGAGTCGGGGGCAGGCGATCAGCCCCAGCATTTT. Translation gives CAISESGAGDQPQHF.

The table lists this clonotype with many counts. V and J are TRBV14 and TRBJ2-7, with D hard to call. Germline values: CDR1 SGHDN, CDR2 FVKESK. Trimming removed 1 base at V and 5 bases at J, with 3 bases between. This CDR3 region has 11 residues. The CDR3 nucleotides read TGTGCCAGCAGCCAAGCTGACGAGCAGTACTTC. It encodes CASSQADEQYF.

This clonotype was observed many times. The rearrangement links TRBV15 to TRBJ2-1, with 10 bases identical to TRBD2. There are 15 residues in the CDR3. Germline CDR1 reads LNHNV; CDR2 reads YYDKDF (reference sequence). V shed 3 bases, J shed 8 bases, and the junction held 7 bases outside the gene matches. Here the CDR3 DNA reads TGTGCCACCAGCAGTCCACTAGCGGGACGCGATGAGCAGTTCTTC. Amino acids: CATSSPLAGRDEQFF. The full variable domain, with the rest looked up from reference TRBV15 and TRBJ2-1, is DAMVIQNPRYQVTQFGKPVTLSCSQTLNHNVMYWYQQKSSQAPKLLFHYYDKDFNNEADTPDNFQSRRPNTSFCFLDIRSPGLGDTAMYLCATSSPLAGRDEQFFGPGTRLTVL.

This clonotype was counted at least ten times. This chain links TRBV20-1 with TRBJ2-3, with TRBD2 as a possible D gene (6 bases). CDR1 DFQATT and CDR2 SNEGSKA come from the germline V gene (reference sequence). The CDR3 spans 13 residues. Trimming removed 7 bases from V and 2 bases from J, with 13 bases in between. The CDR3 protein is CSVSGGNTDTQYF. CDR3 DNA: TGCAGTGTTTCCGGGGGTAACACAGATACGCAGTATTTT.

This clonotype was counted at least ten times. This chain joins TRBV5-1 and TRBJ2-2; TRBD1 matches at 8 bases. There are 15 residues in the CDR3. Germline loops: CDR1 SGHRS, CDR2 YFSETQ. V gave up 3 bases and J gave up 5 bases; unmatched junction bases: 6. CDR3 loop: CASSWTGSRTGELFF. CDR3 bases: TGCGCCAGCAGCTGGACAGGGTCGAGGACCGGGGAGCTGTTTTTT.

This clonotype was counted at least ten times. V usage is TRBV12-3 or TRBV12-4 and J usage is TRBJ2-4; D may be TRBD1 (6 bases). Trimming took 3 bases from V and 8 from J, leaving 17 bases between them. This CDR3 region has 15 residues. The CDR3 loop is CASSLGAGSADIQYF. As DNA, the CDR3 is TGTGCCAGCAGTTTGGGGGCCGGGTCGGCGGACATTCAGTACTTC.

This clonotype has ten or more counts. The chain joins TRBV2 to TRBJ2-3; TRBD1 aligns across 11 bases. Germline lookup yields CDR1 SNHLY and CDR2 FYNNEI. CDR3 length: 15 amino acids. The V segment lost 7 bases and the J segment 4 bases; nucleotides outside the gene matches: 7. In DNA form, the CDR3 reads TGTGCCAGCATGCCGGACAGGGGGCATGCAGATACGCAGTATTTT. This gives the protein CASMPDRGHADTQYF.

V gene TRBV29-1 combines with J gene TRBJ2-6; no firm D call. This CDR3 is 14 amino acids long. The ends were cut back, 7 bases at V and 0 bases at J, with 10 bases in the middle. CDR1 and CDR2 from the germline V gene are SQVTM and ANQGSEA. CDR3 loop: CSALLRSGANVLTF. CDR3 nucleotides: TGCAGCGCCTTATTACGCTCTGGGGCCAACGTCCTGACTTTC.